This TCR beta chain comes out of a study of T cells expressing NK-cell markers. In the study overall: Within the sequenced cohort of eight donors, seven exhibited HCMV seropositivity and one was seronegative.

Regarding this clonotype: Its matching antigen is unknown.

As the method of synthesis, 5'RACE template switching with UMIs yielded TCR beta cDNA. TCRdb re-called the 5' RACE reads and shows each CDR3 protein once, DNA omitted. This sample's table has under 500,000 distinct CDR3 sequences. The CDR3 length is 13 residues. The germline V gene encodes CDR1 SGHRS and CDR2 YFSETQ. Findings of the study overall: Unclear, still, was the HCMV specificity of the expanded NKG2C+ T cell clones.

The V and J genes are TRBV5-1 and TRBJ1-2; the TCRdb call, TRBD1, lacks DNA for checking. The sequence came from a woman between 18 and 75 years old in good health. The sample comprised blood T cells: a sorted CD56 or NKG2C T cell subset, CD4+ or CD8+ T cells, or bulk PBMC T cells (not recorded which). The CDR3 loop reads CASSEGQTYGYTF.